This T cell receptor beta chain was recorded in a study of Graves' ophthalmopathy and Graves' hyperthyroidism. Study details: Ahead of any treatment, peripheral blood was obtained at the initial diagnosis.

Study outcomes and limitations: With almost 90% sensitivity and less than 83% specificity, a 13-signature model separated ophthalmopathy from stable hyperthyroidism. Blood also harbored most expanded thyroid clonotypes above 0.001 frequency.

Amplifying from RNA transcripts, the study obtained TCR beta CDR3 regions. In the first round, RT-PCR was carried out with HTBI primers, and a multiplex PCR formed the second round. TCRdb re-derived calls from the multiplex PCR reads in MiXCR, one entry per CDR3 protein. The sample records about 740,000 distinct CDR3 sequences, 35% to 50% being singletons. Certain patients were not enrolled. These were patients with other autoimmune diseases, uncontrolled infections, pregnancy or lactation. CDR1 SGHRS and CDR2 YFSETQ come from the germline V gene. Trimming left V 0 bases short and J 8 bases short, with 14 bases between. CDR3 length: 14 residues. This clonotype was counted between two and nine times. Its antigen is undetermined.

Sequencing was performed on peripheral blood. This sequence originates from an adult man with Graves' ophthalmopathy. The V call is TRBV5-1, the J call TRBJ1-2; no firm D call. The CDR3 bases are TGCGCCAGCAGCTTGGGCTACCTAGGATCAGGCTACACCTTC. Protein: CASSLGYLGSGYTF.